Each of the 3 T cell receptor beta chains below was sequenced from the same sample in a study of blood T cell repertoires in COVID-19 (dated by TCRdb to 2020 to 2021). Receptor amplification or capture employed the immunoSEQ multiplex PCR assay. The immuneACCESS repertoire file appears here via TCRdb, limited to in-frame rearrangements. These files lack a portion of the clones; in checked studies, under half of the deficit traces to unresolved V genes, and the cause of the others is not known. Recorded for this sample are just under 250,000 clones; about 89% of them occurred a single time. Approximately 3.7% of the sample belongs to the ten largest clones. Specimen: PBMCs or T cells enriched from blood (not recorded which). These receptors all come from a woman aged 30 to 39 who had recovered from COVID-19.

This chain joins TRBV7-9 and TRBJ1-2, with a weak D call TRBD1 (6 bases). CDR1 is SEHNR, CDR2 FQNEAQ, per germline (reference sequence). This CDR3 spans 14 amino acids. V lost 4 bases and J lost 4, with 13 bases in between. The CDR3 nucleotides are TGTGCCAGCAGCTCGCAGGGGATTAGCTATGGCTACACCTTC. Translation: CASSSQGISYGYTF.

The chain links TRBV9 to TRBJ1-1; possible D gene TRBD1, 6 bases. This CDR3 region has 14 residues. CDR1 and CDR2 (germline): SGDLS, YYNGEE. Trimming shortened V by 4 bases and J by 4 bases, and 14 bases separated the two germline ends. CDR3 in DNA: TGTGCCAGCAGCACCCACGACAGGACCACTGAAGCTTTCTTT. Translating gives CASSTHDRTTEAFF. The entire variable domain, with the rest obtained from reference TRBV9 and TRBJ1-1, is as follows: DSGVTQTPKHLITATGQRVTLRCSPRSGDLSVYWYQQSLDQGLQFLIQYYNGEERAKGNILERFSAQQFPDLHSELNLSSLELGDSALYFCASSTHDRTTEAFFGQGTRLTVV.

V is TRBV14 and J is TRBJ1-5; 7 bases match TRBD1. The germline CDR1 and CDR2 sequences are SGHDN and FVKESK. Losses at the gene ends were 2 bases for V and 1 base for J; bases not matched to a gene: 5. This CDR3 comprises 16 residues. CDR3 loop: CASSQRGQDSNQPQHF. The CDR3 DNA follows: TGTGCCAGCAGCCAAAGGGGGCAGGACAGCAATCAGCCCCAGCATTTT.